The next 13 T cell receptor beta chains were all read from a single sample in a study of Ad26.COV2.S vaccination and SARS-CoV-2 variants (dated by TCRdb to the early 2020s). The receptor library was made with the immunoSEQ multiplex PCR assay. Imported from immuneACCESS, the table was reduced by TCRdb to in-frame sequences with V and J called. These copies leave out some clones; in studies compared against another copy, an unresolved V gene accounts for under half, and the cause of the remainder is not known. The sample yields about 350,000 clones; roughly 94% were counted once. The ten largest clones represent under 5% of the sample. Reading the label with the study, this specimen's time point is: individuals recovered from natural SARS-CoV-2 infection. The specimen was peripheral blood, collected after recovery from COVID-19. Receptors originate from a human donor who had recovered from COVID-19.

The gene calls are TRBV19 and TRBJ1-3; 7 bases match TRBD1. Germline values: CDR1 LNHDA, CDR2 SQIVND (reference sequence). The trim removed 3 bases at V and 4 bases at J, leaving 3 bases unmatched. The CDR3 extends over 14 amino acids. The CDR3 DNA reads TGTGCCAGTAGTATCGACAGGGCGGGAAACACCATATATTTT. It specifies CASSIDRAGNTIYF. The variable domain in full, completed from reference TRBV19 and TRBJ1-3, reads DGGITQSPKYLFRKEGQNVTLSCEQNLNHDAMYWYRQDPGQGLRLIYYSQIVNDFQKGDIAEGYSVSREKKESFPLTVTSAQKNPTAFYLCASSIDRAGNTIYFGEGSWLTVV.

The V call is TRBV27, the J call TRBJ2-7; 7 bases align to TRBD1. Trimming at V came to 5 bases and at J to 3 bases, leaving 4 bases not matched to a gene. The CDR3 is 13 residues long. Germline assignment: CDR1 MNHEY and CDR2 SMNVEV (reference sequence). CDR3 region: CASSPGQYYEQYF. The DNA for the CDR3 is TGTGCCAGCAGTCCGGGACAGTACTACGAGCAGTACTTC.

This sequence joins TRBV5-6 and TRBJ2-7; 11 positions match TRBD1. Germline CDR1 SGHDT, CDR2 YYEEEE. The CDR3 spans 19 residues. The V gene end was trimmed by 1 base and the J gene end by 4 bases; junction bases not matched to a gene: 16. The CDR3 loop is CASSLKGIEWGQGVYEQYF. The CDR3 nucleotides are TGTGCCAGCAGCTTGAAGGGGATTGAGTGGGGACAGGGGGTATACGAGCAGTACTTC.

The chain employs TRBV12-3 or TRBV12-4 and TRBJ1-4; 8 nucleotides line up with TRBD1. The V and J ends lost 6 bases and 8 bases, in that order; junction bases with no gene match: 5. The CDR3 consists of 13 residues. The CDR3, as DNA: TGTGCCAGCAGGGACAGGGATCGGGAAAAACTGTTTTTT. This sequence encodes CASRDRDREKLFF.

This chain links TRBV7-9 with TRBJ2-7, with TRBD1 matching 8 bases. The J segment lost 5 bases and the V segment lost 3 bases, leaving 12 bases of the junction unmatched. From germline, CDR1 is SEHNR and CDR2 FQNEAQ (reference sequence). This CDR3 region has 16 residues. The CDR3 is CASSFPLPDREDEQYF. The CDR3 coding sequence is TGTGCCAGCAGCTTCCCCCTGCCGGACAGGGAGGACGAGCAGTACTTC.

V is TRBV3-1 (or the pseudogene TRBV3-2) and J is TRBJ2-1; 8 bases match TRBD2. Germline CDR1 and CDR2: LGHDT and YNNKEL (reference sequence). V shed 3 bases and J 0 bases; nucleotides not matched to a gene: 10. This CDR3 is 18 amino acids long. The CDR3 spells CASSHTGGATYSYNEQFF. As DNA, the CDR3 is TGTGCCAGCAGCCACACGGGGGGGGCCACCTACTCCTACAATGAGCAGTTCTTC.

V and J are TRBV7-2 and TRBJ1-1; D is possibly TRBD1 (6 bases). Germline values: CDR1 SGHTA, CDR2 FQGNSA. V was pared by 5 bases and J by 11 bases, with 15 bases between. The CDR3 runs 12 residues. The CDR3 here is CASSPAWGQAFF. The DNA of the CDR3 is TGTGCCAGCAGCCCAGCCTGGGGGCAGGCTTTCTTT.

The rearrangement links TRBV11-1 to TRBJ1-1; no clear D. The CDR3 is 13 amino acids. Germline V gene lookup returns CDR1 SGHAT and CDR2 FQDESV (reference sequence). The V end was cut by 4 bases, the J end by 3 bases, with 9 bases between. As DNA, the CDR3 is TGTGCCAGCAGCTCGGCTAAGTACACTGAAGCTTTCTTT. It is translated as CASSSAKYTEAFF.

V and J are TRBV5-4 and TRBJ2-1; D is uncertain. Germline V gene sequence: CDR1 SGHNT, CDR2 YYREEE (reference sequence). The germline V and J ends were trimmed by 0 bases and 1 base, with 8 bases remaining between them. The CDR3 loop spans 15 amino acids. This chain's CDR3 is CASSLDIRSYNEQFF. CDR3 coding DNA: TGTGCCAGCAGCTTGGACATTCGGTCCTACAATGAGCAGTTCTTC.

As regards this clone: Its ends do not fully match the called genes, so a read error is possible. This chain uses TRBV6-5 with TRBJ1-1; no firm D call. This CDR3 spans 15 amino acids. Germline loops: CDR1 MNHEY, CDR2 SVGAGI. The CDR3 nucleotides read TGTGCCAGCAATTACATGGTAGCGGGGAACACTGAAGCTTTCTTT. Protein sequence: CASNYMVAGNTEAFF.

The chain combines TRBV5-7 with TRBJ2-7; D remains ambiguous. TRBV5-7 is given ORF status, its function remaining uncertain. This CDR3 is 10 amino acids long. V was trimmed by 2 bases and J by 5 bases, leaving 2 bases between them. The CDR3 nucleotides read TGTGCCAGCAGCTTTGACGAGCAGTACTTC. It yields the protein CASSFDEQYF.

The CDR3 DNA reads as TGTGCCAGCAGCTTGGCAAGGGGGGTCGACTATGGCTACACCTTC. Amino acid sequence: CASSLARGVDYGYTF. The chain employs TRBV5-4 and TRBJ1-2, with TRBD1 as a possible D gene (6 bases). The CDR3 spans 15 residues. V was cut by 0 bases and J by 3 bases, with 12 bases left in between. CDR1 and CDR2 (germline): SGHNT, YYREEE (reference sequence). The full variable domain, completed using reference TRBV5-4 and TRBJ1-2, is ETGVTQSPTHLIKTRGQQVTLRCSSQSGHNTVSWYQQALGQGPQFIFQYYREEENGRGNFPPRFSGLQFPNYSSELNVNALELDDSALYLCASSLARGVDYGYTFGSGTRLTVV.

V usage is TRBV7-2 and J usage is TRBJ2-3; 9 positions agree with TRBD2. Germline assignment: CDR1 SGHTA and CDR2 FQGNSA. J was trimmed by 4 bases and V by 5 bases; bases with no gene match: 7. The CDR3 has 15 residues. CDR3 in amino acids: CASSHRTSDADTQYF. The CDR3 DNA reads TGTGCCAGCAGCCATAGGACTAGCGATGCAGATACGCAGTATTTT.